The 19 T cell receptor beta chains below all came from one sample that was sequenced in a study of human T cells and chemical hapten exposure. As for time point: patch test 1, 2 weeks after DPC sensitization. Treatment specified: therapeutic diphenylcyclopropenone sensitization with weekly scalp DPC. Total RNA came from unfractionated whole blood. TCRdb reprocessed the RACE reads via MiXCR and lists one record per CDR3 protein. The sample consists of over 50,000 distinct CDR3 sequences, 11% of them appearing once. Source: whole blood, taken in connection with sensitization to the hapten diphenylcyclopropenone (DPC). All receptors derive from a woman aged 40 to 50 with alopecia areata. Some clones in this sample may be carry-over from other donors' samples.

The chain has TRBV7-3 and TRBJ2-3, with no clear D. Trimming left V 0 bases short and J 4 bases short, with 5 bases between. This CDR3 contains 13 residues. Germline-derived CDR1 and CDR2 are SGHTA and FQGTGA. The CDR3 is CASSLTFADTQYF. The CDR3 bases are TGTGCCAGCAGCTTAACATTCGCAGATACGCAGTATTTT.

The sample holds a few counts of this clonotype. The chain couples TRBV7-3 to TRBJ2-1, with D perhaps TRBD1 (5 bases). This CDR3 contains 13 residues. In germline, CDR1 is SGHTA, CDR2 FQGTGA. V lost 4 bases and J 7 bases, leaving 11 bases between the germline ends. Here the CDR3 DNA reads TGTGCCAGCAGCTGGACCCAGGGTAATGAGCAGTTCTTC. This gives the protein CASSWTQGNEQFF.

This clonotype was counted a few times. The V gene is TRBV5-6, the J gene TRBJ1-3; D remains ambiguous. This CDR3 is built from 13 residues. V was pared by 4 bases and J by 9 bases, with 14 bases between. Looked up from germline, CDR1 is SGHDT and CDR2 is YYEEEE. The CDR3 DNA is TGTGCCAGCAGCGTCCGGGCCGGCGGCACCATATATTTT. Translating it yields CASSVRAGGTIYF.

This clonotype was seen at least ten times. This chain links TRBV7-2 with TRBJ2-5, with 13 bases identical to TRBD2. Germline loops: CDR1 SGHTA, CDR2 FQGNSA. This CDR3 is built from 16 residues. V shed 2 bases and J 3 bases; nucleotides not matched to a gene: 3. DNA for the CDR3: TGTGCCAGCAGCTTAACCGGGACTAGCGGGAAAGAGACCCAGTACTTC. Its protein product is CASSLTGTSGKETQYF.

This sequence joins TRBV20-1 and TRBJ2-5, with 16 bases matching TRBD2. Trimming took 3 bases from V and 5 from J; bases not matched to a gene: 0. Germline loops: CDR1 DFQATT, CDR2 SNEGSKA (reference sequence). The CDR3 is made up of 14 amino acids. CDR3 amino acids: CSARGLAGGETQYF. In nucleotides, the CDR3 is TGCAGTGCTAGGGGACTAGCGGGAGGGGAGACCCAGTACTTC.

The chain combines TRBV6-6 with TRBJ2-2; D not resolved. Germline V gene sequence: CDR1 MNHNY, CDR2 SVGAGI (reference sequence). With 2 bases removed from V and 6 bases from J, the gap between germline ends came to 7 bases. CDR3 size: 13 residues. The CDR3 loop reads CASSYVRAGELFF. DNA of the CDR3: TGTGCCAGCAGTTACGTTAGAGCCGGGGAGCTGTTTTTT.

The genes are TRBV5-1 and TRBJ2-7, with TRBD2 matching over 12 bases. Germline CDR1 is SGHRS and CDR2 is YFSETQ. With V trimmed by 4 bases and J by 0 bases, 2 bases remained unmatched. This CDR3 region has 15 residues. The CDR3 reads CASSMTSGSSYEQYF. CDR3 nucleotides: TGCGCCAGCAGCATGACTAGCGGGAGCTCCTACGAGCAGTACTTC.

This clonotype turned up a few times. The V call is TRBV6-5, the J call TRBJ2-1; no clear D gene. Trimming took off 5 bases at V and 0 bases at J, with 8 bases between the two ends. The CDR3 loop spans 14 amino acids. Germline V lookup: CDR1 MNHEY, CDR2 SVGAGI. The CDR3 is CASSTISSYNEQFF. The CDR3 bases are TGTGCCAGCAGTACGATCAGCTCCTACAATGAGCAGTTCTTC.

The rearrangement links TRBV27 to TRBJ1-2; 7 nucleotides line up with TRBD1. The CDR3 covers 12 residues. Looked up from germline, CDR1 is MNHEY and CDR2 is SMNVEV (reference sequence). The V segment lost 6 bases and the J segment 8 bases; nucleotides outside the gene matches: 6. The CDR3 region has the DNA TGTGCCAGCAGGCGGACAGGCTTCGGCTACACCTTC. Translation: CASRRTGFGYTF.

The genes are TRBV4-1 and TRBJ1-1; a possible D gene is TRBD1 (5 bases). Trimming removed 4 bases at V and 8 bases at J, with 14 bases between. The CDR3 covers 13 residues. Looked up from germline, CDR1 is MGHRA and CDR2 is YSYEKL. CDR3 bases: TGCGCCAGCAGCCTCAGAGACAGCCGAGAAGCTTTCTTT. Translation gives CASSLRDSREAFF.

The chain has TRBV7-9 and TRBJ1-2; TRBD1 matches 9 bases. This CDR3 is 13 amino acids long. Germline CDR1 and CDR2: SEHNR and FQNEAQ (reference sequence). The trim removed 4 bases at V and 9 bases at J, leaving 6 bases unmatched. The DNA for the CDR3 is TGTGCCAGCAGCTCCTGGACAGGGGTGAGCTACACCTTC. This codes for CASSSWTGVSYTF.

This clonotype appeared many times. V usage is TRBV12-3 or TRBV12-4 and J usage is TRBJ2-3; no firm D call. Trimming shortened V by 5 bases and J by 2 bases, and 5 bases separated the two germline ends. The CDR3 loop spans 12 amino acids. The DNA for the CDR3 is TGTGCCAGCAGTCAACCCACAGATACGCAGTATTTT. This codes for CASSQPTDTQYF.

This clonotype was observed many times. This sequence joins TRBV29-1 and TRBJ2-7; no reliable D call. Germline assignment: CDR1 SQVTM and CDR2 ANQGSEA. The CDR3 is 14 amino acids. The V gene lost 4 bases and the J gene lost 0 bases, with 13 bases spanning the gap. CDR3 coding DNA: TGCAGCGTTGCGGGCACCAGGAGCTCCTACGAGCAGTACTTC. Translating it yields CSVAGTRSSYEQYF.

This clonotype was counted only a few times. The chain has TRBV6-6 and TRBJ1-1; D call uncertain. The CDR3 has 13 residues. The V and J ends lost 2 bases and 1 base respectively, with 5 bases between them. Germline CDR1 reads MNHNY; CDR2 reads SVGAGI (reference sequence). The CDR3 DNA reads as TGTGCCAGCAGTTACGGTACGAACACTGAAGCTTTCTTT. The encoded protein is CASSYGTNTEAFF.

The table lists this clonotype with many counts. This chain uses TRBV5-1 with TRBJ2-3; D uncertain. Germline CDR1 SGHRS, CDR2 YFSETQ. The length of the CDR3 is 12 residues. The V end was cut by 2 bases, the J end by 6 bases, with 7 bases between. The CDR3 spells CASSFSRDTQYF. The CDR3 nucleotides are TGCGCCAGCAGCTTTTCGCGGGATACGCAGTATTTT.

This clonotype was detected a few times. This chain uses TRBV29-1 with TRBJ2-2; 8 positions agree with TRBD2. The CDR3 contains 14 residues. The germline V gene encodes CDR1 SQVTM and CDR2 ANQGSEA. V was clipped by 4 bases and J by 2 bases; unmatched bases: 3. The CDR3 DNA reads TGCAGCGTTGTTGCGGGGGGCAACACCGGGGAGCTGTTTTTT. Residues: CSVVAGGNTGELFF.

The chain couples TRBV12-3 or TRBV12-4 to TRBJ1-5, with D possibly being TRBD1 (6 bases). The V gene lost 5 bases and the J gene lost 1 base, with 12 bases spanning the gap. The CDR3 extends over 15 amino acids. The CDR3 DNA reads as TGTGCCAGCAGTCAACAGGGTCGGAGCAATCAGCCCCAGCATTTT. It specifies CASSQQGRSNQPQHF.

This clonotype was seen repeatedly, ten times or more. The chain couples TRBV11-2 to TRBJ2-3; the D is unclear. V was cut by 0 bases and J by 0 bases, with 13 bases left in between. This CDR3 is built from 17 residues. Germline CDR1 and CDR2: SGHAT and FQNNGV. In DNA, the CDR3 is TGTGCCAGCAGCTTAGATCCTCCTGAGGCCAGCACAGATACGCAGTATTTT. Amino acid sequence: CASSLDPPEASTDTQYF.

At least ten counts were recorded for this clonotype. The CDR3 here is CSVEGAGHRFF. In nucleotides, the CDR3 is TGCAGCGTTGAAGGAGCAGGGCATCGGTTCTTC. V is TRBV29-1 and J is TRBJ2-1, with D possibly matching TRBD1 (5 bases). The CDR3 loop spans 11 amino acids. V lost 1 base to trimming and J lost 15 bases, with 13 bases between them. Germline V lookup: CDR1 SQVTM, CDR2 ANQGSEA.